Reported below is one TCR beta chain. There is no known antigen for this receptor. No base quality information exists; no much larger clone differs at one position. The V end loses 0 bases and the J end loses 0 bases, and a stretch of 7 bases separates them. The CDR3 measures 15 amino acids from cysteine to phenylalanine. The only DNA kept is the CDR3, 45 bases in frame from the first base. The germline V gene specifies LGHNA as CDR1 and YSLEER as CDR2. This sample is drawn from a study of regulatory and conventional T cells in breast cancer (dated by TCRdb to between 2015 and 2016). Library preparation employed PCR. The run used an Illumina MiSeq. TCRdb reran the public reads through fastp at Q25 and MiXCR, keeping productive beta chains. Duplicate CDR3 protein sequences are folded into a single record with the most common DNA and genes. This sample has about 10,000 distinct CDR3 sequences in its table, and about 34% of those were observed once. The ten largest account for under 7.5% of the sample.

Material for sequencing was conventional T cells from blood. The receptor chain draws on TRBV4-3 and TRBJ2-3, with no D gene named confidently. This sequence originates from a male donor in good health. DNA sequence: TGCGCCAGCAGCCAAGAGATCGGCAGCACAGATACGCAGTATTTT. Translated, this is CASSQEIGSTDTQYF.